The source of this T cell receptor (beta chain) is a study of shared clonotypes between healthy human individuals. In the source study's methods: Filtering differed since immunoSEQ provided only junctions, with no quality scores. Produced via immunoSEQ multiplex PCR; TCRdb's table is partial and in-frame only. V and J calls and clone size are copied from that table; D and trimming were computed from the DNA. The sample carries about 980,000 clones, 70% to 85% recorded once. Losses at the gene ends were 2 bases for V and 5 bases for J; bases not matched to a gene: 7. CDR3 size: 16 residues. In germline, CDR1 is SGHTA, CDR2 FQGNSA. Those who donated, Caucasian adults without exception, all lived in Nashville, Tennessee.

The TCR originated in a young man in good health. V and J are TRBV7-2 and TRBJ2-5; 11 bases line up with TRBD2. Sequencing was done on a sample of memory CD4+ T cells sorted from blood. Documented subset: CD45RA-negative fraction. CDR3 residues: CASSLLLAGGTETQYF. The CDR3, as DNA: TGTGCCAGCAGCTTACTTCTAGCGGGGGGAACGGAGACCCAGTACTTC.